The 7 T cell receptor beta chains below were found in one sample sequenced in a study of control samples from healthy donors and cancer patients. Generated by immunoSEQ multiplex PCR, the TCRdb table keeps only in-frame clones and is missing some. In the table there are 110,000 or so clones, about 80% of which are singletons. Sequencing input: blood. These receptors were taken from a young man in good health.

The chain has TRBV12-3 or TRBV12-4 and TRBJ1-1; D is uncertain. The ends were cut back, 7 bases at V and 1 base at J, with 4 bases in the middle. The CDR3 is 11 amino acids. The CDR3 coding sequence is TGTGCCAGCACCCAGAACACTGAAGCTTTCTTT. Translated: CASTQNTEAFF.

The CDR3 sequence: CSVQAWGTEAFF. CDR3 bases: TGCAGCGTTCAGGCTTGGGGCACTGAAGCTTTCTTT. This chain joins TRBV29-1 and TRBJ1-1; D not certain. The CDR3 loop spans 12 amino acids. From germline, CDR1 is SQVTM and CDR2 ANQGSEA. V was pared by 5 bases and J by 4 bases, with 11 bases between.

This clone was counted once. The rearrangement joins TRBV29-1 to TRBJ2-3; tentatively, D is TRBD2 (5 bases). Germline V gives CDR1 SQVTM, CDR2 ANQGSEA. There are 14 residues in the CDR3. The V and J ends lost 3 bases and 0 bases respectively, with 10 bases between them. CDR3 protein: CSVDKRISTDTQYF. DNA of the CDR3: TGCAGCGTTGATAAGCGGATCAGCACAGATACGCAGTATTTT.

The rearrangement joins TRBV10-3 to TRBJ1-2; D unclear. This CDR3 comprises 13 residues. V was trimmed by 2 bases and J by 4 bases, leaving 8 bases between them. CDR1 and CDR2 from the germline V gene are ENHRY and SYGVKD. The CDR3 loop reads CAISEGPLYGYTF. The CDR3 DNA reads TGTGCCATCAGTGAGGGGCCTCTCTATGGCTACACCTTC.

The chain carries TRBV6-5 and TRBJ2-2; D unclear. V was shortened by 0 bases and J by 4 bases, with 6 bases between the two germline ends. Germline-derived CDR1 and CDR2 are MNHEY and SVGAGI. The CDR3 consists of 14 residues. The CDR3 here is CASSYSGSTGELFF. CDR3 bases: TGTGCCAGCAGTTACTCGGGGTCCACCGGGGAGCTGTTTTTT.

The chain recombines TRBV19 with TRBJ2-4; the match to TRBD2 covers 10 bases. The CDR3 loop spans 19 amino acids. Looked up from germline, CDR1 is LNHDA and CDR2 is SQIVND (reference sequence). V gave up 1 base and J gave up 8 bases; unmatched junction bases: 17. CDR3 protein: CASSIGPDRYSGGTDIQYF. Here the CDR3 DNA reads TGTGCCAGTAGTATAGGTCCGGACCGCTATAGCGGGGGGACGGACATTCAGTACTTC.

This rearrangement joins TRBV2 to TRBJ1-2; D not resolved. V lost 2 bases, J lost 11 bases, and 12 bases lay in between. Looked up from germline, CDR1 is SNHLY and CDR2 is FYNNEI. The CDR3 totals 12 residues. CDR3: CASSESADLYTF. The CDR3 nucleotides are TGTGCCAGCAGTGAATCGGCAGACTTATACACCTTC.